This T cell receptor beta chain stems from a study of technical replicates of blood from a few donors (dated by TCRdb to 2016 to 2017). Receptor amplification or capture employed the immunoSEQ multiplex PCR assay. The table was pulled from immuneACCESS by TCRdb, which kept in-frame rearrangements only. Such tables lose some clones; where checked, under half of the loss comes from unresolved V genes, and the rest has no known cause. The sample table records about 83,000 clones; about 92% of these occur just once. Clones ranked in the top ten supply 0.27% of the sample. Regarding this clone: The antigen it binds to is not known. Nothing much larger sits one base from this clone, and base qualities are not available.

Sequencing input: T cells isolated from PBMCs. The TCR comes from a human donor in good health.

CDR3 sequence: CASSSLGNSNQPQHF. The bases are TGTGCCAGCAGTTCCCTCGGGAATAGCAATCAGCCCCAGCATTTT. The rearrangement joined TRBV28 to TRBJ1-5; no D gene call is confident. As encoded in the germline V gene, CDR1 is MDHEN while CDR2 is SYDVKM. The CDR3 has 15 amino acids, counting the end cysteine and phenylalanine. CDR3 DNA is the only sequence kept; it has 45 bases, read in frame from the first base. V was cut back by 4 bases and J by 0 bases, leaving a gap of 10 bases between them.